This note documents a single TCR beta chain sequence. Its cognate antigen is unknown. Germline CDR1 is MDHEN and CDR2 is SYDVKM. The length of the CDR3 is 16 residues. V dropped 6 bases and J dropped 9; count of bases not matched to a gene: 14. This entry comes from a study of T cell responses to AZD1222 COVID-19 vaccine. On the study more broadly: Analysis merged second doses at about 4 or about 12 weeks. Study results and limitations: No day 14 peak samples; only post-peak repertoires were characterized.

Method: immunoSEQ multiplex PCR; TCRdb's copy keeps in-frame clones and lacks some. The sample includes about 120,000 clones, about nine tenths of them seen just once. V is TRBV28 and J is TRBJ1-6; 7 bases line up with TRBD1. The TCR sequence derives from an adult in good health. The sample here was peripheral blood, taken on day 0 of AZD1222 vaccination. The CDR3 DNA is TGTGCCAGCAGCCCTAATCGACAGGGAGGACGTTCACCCCTCCACTTT. Translating gives CASSPNRQGGRSPLHF.